Listed below are T cell receptor beta chains from one sample, sequenced in a study of CXCR3-negative and CXCR3-positive naive CD8 T cells. TCRdb processed the 5' RACE reads again and assigns one entry to each CDR3 protein, with no DNA. Recorded for this sample: 45,000 to 55,000 distinct CDR3 sequences. Sequencing was done on a sample of memory CD8+ T cells from blood. These receptors were collected from a human donor in good health. Some clones in this sample may be carry-over from other donors' samples. CDR3s include the opening cysteine and the closing phenylalanine or tryptophan. Fields, in order: V gene, clone size, J gene, CDR3 protein. Clone size appears in some rows only: once, few, many, or a class for an expanded clone.

TRBV7-9	-	TRBJ2-3	CASSSPPDTQYF
TRBV4-2	-	TRBJ2-7	CASSQDQLAGGYEQYF
TRBV5-1	-	TRBJ2-7	CASSPEGGFGYEQYF
TRBV7-8	-	TRBJ2-5	CASSLVRGGQETQYF
TRBV28	-	TRBJ1-6	CASLRTGPLHF
TRBV29-1	-	TRBJ1-4	CSVVALRSYRDRTKTTNEKLFF
TRBV4-3	-	TRBJ2-5	CASSQAHGGGWETQYF
TRBV29-1	-	TRBJ2-1	CSVEDNELYNEQFF
TRBV23-1	-	TRBJ2-3	CASSPGTGVEFTFGRSTDTQYF
TRBV6-4	-	TRBJ2-3	CASSDRGGTDTQYF
TRBV25-1	-	TRBJ1-1	CASSAAGTGGVMNTEAFF
TRBV9	-	TRBJ2-1	CASSLSGTGYNEQFF
TRBV7-9	-	TRBJ1-2	CASSLSGPYGYTF
TRBV20-1	medium-sized	TRBJ2-1	CSASSGTSSYNEQFF
TRBV7-8	-	TRBJ2-2	CASSYSARIDAGELFF
TRBV27	-	TRBJ2-7	CASSLTAEGRSSYEQYF
TRBV7-9	-	TRBJ2-7	CASSLVAGGPYEQYF
TRBV27	-	TRBJ2-5	CASSLASGTQETQYF
TRBV14	-	TRBJ2-7	CASSQDLNGNNEQYF
TRBV28	-	TRBJ2-1	CASGEREGSYNEQFF
TRBV5-1	-	TRBJ2-1	CASSLTPFRLASGNEQFF
TRBV20-1	-	TRBJ2-2	CSAPAVGELFF
TRBV11-2	-	TRBJ2-7	CASSFSPGQGIYEQYF
TRBV6-6	-	TRBJ2-7	CASSSGVEQYF
TRBV7-9	-	TRBJ1-2	CASSWGTVNYGYTF
TRBV6-2/TRBV6-3	-	TRBJ2-2	CASSYSGTGTATGELFF
TRBV18	-	TRBJ1-1	CASSPGQGESTEAFF